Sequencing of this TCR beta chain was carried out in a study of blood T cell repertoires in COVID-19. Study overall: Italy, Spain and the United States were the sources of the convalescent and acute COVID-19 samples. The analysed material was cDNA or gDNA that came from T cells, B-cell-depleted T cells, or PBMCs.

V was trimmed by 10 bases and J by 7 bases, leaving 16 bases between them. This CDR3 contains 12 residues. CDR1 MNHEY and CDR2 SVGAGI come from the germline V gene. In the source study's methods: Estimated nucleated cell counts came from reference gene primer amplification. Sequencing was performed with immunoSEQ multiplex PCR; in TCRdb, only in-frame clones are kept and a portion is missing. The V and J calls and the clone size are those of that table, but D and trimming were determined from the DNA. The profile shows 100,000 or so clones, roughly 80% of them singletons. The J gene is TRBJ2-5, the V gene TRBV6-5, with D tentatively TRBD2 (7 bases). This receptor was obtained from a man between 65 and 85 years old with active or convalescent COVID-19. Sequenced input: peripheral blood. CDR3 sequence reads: CATMGGQGTQYF. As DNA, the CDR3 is TGTGCCACCATGGGGGGGCAGGGGACCCAGTACTTC.